These 23 T cell receptor beta chains originate from one sample sequenced in a study of control samples from healthy donors and cancer patients. This table comes from immunoSEQ multiplex PCR, and its TCRdb copy is limited to in-frame clones, with some not included. The sample lists 98,000 or so clones, about 87% occurring once. The sequenced sample consisted of blood. The receptors originated from a woman aged 70 to 79 in good health.

The chain links TRBV18 to TRBJ1-1; no firm D call. The CDR3 extends over 13 amino acids. V gave up 4 bases and J gave up 4 bases, with 10 bases separating them. The V gene's germline CDR1 is KGHSH and CDR2 LQKENI. CDR3 in amino acids: CASSLDRSTEAFF. The CDR3 DNA is TGTGCCAGCTCACTGGACCGGAGCACTGAAGCTTTCTTT.

The gene calls are TRBV30 and TRBJ2-2; 10 bases line up with TRBD1. V lost 3 bases and J lost 6; bases outside the gene matches: 10. Germline CDR1 is GTSNPN and CDR2 is SVGIG (reference sequence). The CDR3 extends over 16 amino acids. The CDR3 bases are TGTGCCTGGAGGAGGGACAGGGGTGTAATCGCCGGGGAGCTGTTTTTT. Amino acid sequence: CAWRRDRGVIAGELFF.

The chain carries TRBV15 and TRBJ2-7; D is uncertain. Trimming pared 3 bases from V and 0 bases from J, leaving 12 bases between. CDR1 and CDR2 from the germline V gene are LNHNV and YYDKDF (reference sequence). The CDR3 has 15 residues. The CDR3 loop reads CATSRATRNSYEQYF. In DNA form, the CDR3 reads TGTGCCACCAGCAGGGCTACACGAAACTCCTACGAGCAGTACTTC.

The J gene is TRBJ1-1, the V gene TRBV19; 7 nucleotides align to TRBD1. The CDR3 covers 14 residues. The V gene's germline CDR1 is LNHDA and CDR2 SQIVND (reference sequence). V lost 8 bases and J lost 4; bases outside the gene matches: 10. In DNA, the CDR3 is TGTGCCAGTGCTGGTTGGCAGGGGGGCACTGAAGCTTTCTTT. Translation: CASAGWQGGTEAFF.

The rearrangement uses TRBV24-1 and TRBJ2-1, with TRBD2 matching over 15 bases. The length of the CDR3 is 16 residues. Germline V gives CDR1 KGHDR, CDR2 SFDVKD. With 6 bases clipped from V and 9 bases from J, the junction kept 8 bases outside the gene matches. The DNA for the CDR3 is TGTGCCACCAGTCAACCCGGGGGACTAGCGGGGGGTGAGCAGTTCTTC. Its translation: CATSQPGGLAGGEQFF.

The V call is TRBV3-1 (or the pseudogene TRBV3-2), the J call TRBJ1-1, with D possibly TRBD1 on 6 matching bases. With 6 bases removed from V and 2 bases from J, the gap between germline ends came to 10 bases. This CDR3 has 13 amino acids. Germline CDR1 LGHDT, CDR2 YNNKEL (reference sequence). The chain's CDR3 is CASSQQGNTEAFF. Written as DNA, the CDR3 is TGTGCCAGCAGTCAACAGGGAAACACTGAAGCTTTCTTT.

This chain links TRBV6-6 with TRBJ2-2, with TRBD2 matching 13 bases. CDR1 and CDR2 from the germline V gene are MNHNY and SVGAGI (reference sequence). The CDR3 runs 15 residues. V shed 6 bases and J 6 bases; nucleotides not matched to a gene: 4. The CDR3 loop reads CASRSTSGGAGELFF. The CDR3 nucleotides are TGTGCCAGCAGATCAACTAGCGGGGGGGCCGGGGAGCTGTTTTTT.

The CDR3 region is CASSYSPRTGNYGYTF. DNA for the CDR3: TGTGCCAGCAGTTACTCTCCCCGGACAGGGAACTATGGCTACACCTTC. The chain employs TRBV6-5 and TRBJ1-2; 8 bases map to TRBD1. Trimming cost V 0 bases and J 2 bases; bases outside gene matches: 5. Looked up from germline, CDR1 is MNHEY and CDR2 is SVGAGI. The CDR3 is 16 amino acids.

This chain links TRBV7-2 with TRBJ2-7, with D tentatively TRBD2 (6 bases). The CDR3 covers 14 residues. The V gene's germline CDR1 is SGHTA and CDR2 FQGNSA. V gave up 4 bases and J gave up 4 bases, with 14 bases separating them. CDR3 sequence: CASSSQTGTYEQYF. The DNA for the CDR3 is TGTGCCAGCAGCTCCCAAACCGGGACTTACGAGCAGTACTTC.

The CDR3 coding sequence is TGCGCCAGCAGCCCCCGGACTGCAGACACTGAAGCTTTCTTT. Its translation: CASSPRTADTEAFF. The V and J genes are TRBV5-1 and TRBJ1-1, with D hard to call. Looked up from germline, CDR1 is SGHRS and CDR2 is YFSETQ. The V end lost 4 bases, the J end lost 3 bases, and 13 bases lay between the germline ends. This CDR3 comprises 14 residues.

This sequence joins TRBV7-2 and TRBJ2-3; 12 bases map to TRBD2. Trimming at V came to 1 base and at J to 6 bases, leaving 8 bases not matched to a gene. The CDR3 runs 17 residues. Per the germline V gene, CDR1 is SGHTA and CDR2 is FQGNSA. This chain's CDR3 is CASSLGGTSGRSDTQYF. CDR3 DNA sequence: TGTGCCAGCAGCTTAGGAGGCACTAGCGGGAGGAGCGATACGCAGTATTTT.

The chain joins TRBV14 to TRBJ1-1; tentatively, D is TRBD1 (6 bases). Trimming shortened V by 1 base and J by 5 bases, and 8 bases separated the two germline ends. Germline lookup yields CDR1 SGHDN and CDR2 FVKESK. The CDR3 totals 13 residues. Here the CDR3 reads CASSQGTGTEAFF. As DNA, the CDR3 is TGTGCCAGCAGCCAAGGAACAGGGACTGAAGCTTTCTTT.

This clone was counted once. This sequence joins TRBV2 and TRBJ2-7; 10 bases agree with TRBD1. V shed 5 bases and J 0 bases; nucleotides not matched to a gene: 7. In germline, CDR1 is SNHLY, CDR2 FYNNEI. CDR3 size: 16 residues. The CDR3 nucleotides are TGTGCCAGCAGTTTAGACTGGACAGGGGGCTCCTACGAGCAGTACTTC. Protein sequence: CASSLDWTGGSYEQYF.

The chain employs TRBV19 and TRBJ2-6; no firm D call. V was trimmed by 4 bases and J by 0 bases, leaving 7 bases between them. The germline gives CDR1 LNHDA, CDR2 SQIVND (reference sequence). The length of the CDR3 is 15 residues. DNA of the CDR3: TGTGCCAGTAGTACCCTGATCTCTGGGGCCAACGTCCTGACTTTC. Amino acids: CASSTLISGANVLTF.

The chain has TRBV5-4 and TRBJ2-3; TRBD2 matches 15 bases. V was pared by 4 bases and J by 0 bases, with 6 bases of the junction left unmatched. The CDR3 has 18 residues. CDR1 is SGHNT and CDR2 is YYREEE in the germline V gene (reference sequence). The CDR3 DNA sequence: TGTGCCAGCAGCCAGGGACTAGCGGGGGGCCTTAGCACAGATACGCAGTATTTT. It yields the protein CASSQGLAGGLSTDTQYF.

The rearrangement links TRBV11-2 to TRBJ2-7; 9 bases agree with TRBD1. In germline, CDR1 is SGHAT, CDR2 FQNNGV. With 5 bases clipped from V and 0 bases from J, the junction kept 5 bases outside the gene matches. The length of the CDR3 is 15 residues. CDR3 region: CASSRTGASSYEQYF. The CDR3 DNA is TGTGCCAGCAGCAGGACAGGGGCCAGCTCCTACGAGCAGTACTTC.

The rearrangement joins TRBV10-2 to TRBJ1-1; the D gene is possibly TRBD1 (5 bases). This CDR3 comprises 13 residues. Germline-derived CDR1 and CDR2 are WSHSY and SAAADI. Trimming left V 6 bases short and J 1 base short, with 9 bases between. The CDR3 sequence: CASRHTGNTEAFF. The CDR3 DNA reads TGCGCCAGCAGACACACAGGGAACACTGAAGCTTTCTTT.

The rearrangement links TRBV7-3 to TRBJ2-1, with 8 bases matching TRBD1. CDR1 and CDR2 (germline): SGHTA, FQGTGA. After removal of 5 bases from V and 9 bases from J, the junction contained 6 bases not matched to a gene. CDR3 length equals 13 residues. CDR3 sequence reads: CASSPGTGGEQFF. The CDR3 nucleotides are TGTGCCAGCAGCCCGGGGACAGGTGGTGAGCAGTTCTTC.

V is TRBV9 and J is TRBJ2-7; 9 bases fit TRBD1. The CDR3 runs to 15 residues. The germline gives CDR1 SGDLS, CDR2 YYNGEE. Germline trimming cut 2 bases from V and 7 bases from J; bases unmatched to any gene: 10. CDR3 in amino acids: CASSVGSTGGPEQYF. CDR3 DNA: TGTGCCAGCAGCGTTGGGTCGACAGGGGGGCCTGAGCAGTACTTC.

The J gene is TRBJ2-2, the V gene TRBV19; either TRBD1 or TRBD2 may supply D (5 bases each). V lost 4 bases, J lost 0 bases, and 9 bases lay in between. Per germline, CDR1 LNHDA and CDR2 SQIVND (reference sequence). This CDR3 region has 15 residues. The DNA of the CDR3 is TGTGCCAGTAGTACCGTGGGACCGAACACCGGGGAGCTGTTTTTT. Translation: CASSTVGPNTGELFF.

The chain employs TRBV9 and TRBJ2-3, with D perhaps assigned TRBD1 or TRBD2 (5 bases each). Trimming left V 2 bases short and J 3 bases short, with 7 bases between. The germline V gene encodes CDR1 SGDLS and CDR2 YYNGEE. The CDR3 length is 13 residues. Here the CDR3 reads CASSVGGTDTQYF. CDR3 sequence (DNA): TGTGCCAGCAGCGTTGGGGGAACAGATACGCAGTATTTT.

The chain recombines TRBV5-4 with TRBJ1-1, with 9 positions matching TRBD1. The CDR3 covers 15 residues. Germline loops: CDR1 SGHNT, CDR2 YYREEE (reference sequence). The V and J ends lost 1 base and 7 bases, in that order; junction bases with no gene match: 8. CDR3 region: CASSLTGTGKLEAFF. The CDR3 DNA is TGTGCCAGCAGCTTGACCGGGACAGGGAAACTTGAAGCTTTCTTT.

This chain's CDR3 is CASNYIQGNTEAFF. The CDR3 DNA is TGTGCCAGCAACTACATACAGGGGAATACTGAAGCTTTCTTT. The chain combines TRBV9 with TRBJ1-1; 7 bases line up with TRBD1. Trimming at V came to 6 bases and at J to 5 bases, leaving 10 bases not matched to a gene. The V gene's germline CDR1 is SGDLS and CDR2 YYNGEE. The length of the CDR3 is 14 residues. The full variable domain, in which reference TRBV9 and TRBJ1-1 provide the parts outside the CDR3, is DSGVTQTPKHLITATGQRVTLRCSPRSGDLSVYWYQQSLDQGLQFLIQYYNGEERAKGNILERFSAQQFPDLHSELNLSSLELGDSALYFCASNYIQGNTEAFFGQGTRLTVV.